These 8 T cell receptor beta chains originate from one sample sequenced in a study of cytomegalovirus exposure and HLA in healthy donors. PCR employed 60 Vbeta and 13 Jbeta primers. Libraries were prepared by immunoSEQ multiplex PCR; TCRdb keeps only in-frame clonotypes and omits some of them. The repertoire holds fewer than 200,000 clones, with over 80% as singletons. Source material: PBMCs. The receptors come from a woman between 50 and 59 years old in good health and CMV-seropositive.

The rearrangement links TRBV11-2 to TRBJ2-7; TRBD1 agrees at 8 bases. Losses at the gene ends were 2 bases for V and 3 bases for J; bases not matched to a gene: 0. Germline V CDR1 and CDR2: SGHAT, FQNNGV. The CDR3 runs to 13 residues. The chain's CDR3 is CASSLTGGYEQYF. CDR3 nucleotide sequence: TGTGCCAGCAGCTTAACAGGGGGCTACGAGCAGTACTTC.

In this sample, this clone turned up a few times. The V gene is TRBV10-3, the J gene TRBJ2-7, with a weak D call TRBD2 (6 bases). The CDR3 runs 18 residues. Trimming took off 0 bases at V and 2 bases at J, with 20 bases between the two ends. Germline V gene sequence: CDR1 ENHRY, CDR2 SYGVKD. The CDR3 spells CAISESSGTPGETYEQYF. The CDR3 DNA is TGTGCCATCAGTGAGTCTTCTGGGACTCCGGGAGAAACCTACGAGCAGTACTTC.

The rearrangement links TRBV7-9 to TRBJ2-2; TRBD2 aligns across 7 bases. V lost 1 base to trimming and J lost 1 base; unmatched junction nucleotides: 3. The germline CDR1 and CDR2 sequences are SEHNR and FQNEAQ (reference sequence). The CDR3 contains 16 residues. The CDR3 loop is CASSLGVAGNTGELFF. In nucleotides, the CDR3 is TGTGCCAGCAGCTTAGGGGTAGCGGGGAACACCGGGGAGCTGTTTTTT.

About this clone itself: The conserved closing phenylalanine or tryptophan is absent in this CDR3, likely reflecting a read error. V is TRBV2 and J is TRBJ2-2, with D tentatively TRBD2 (6 bases). V lost 4 bases and J 0 bases, leaving 9 bases between the germline ends. The CDR3 has 15 amino acids. Germline lookup yields CDR1 SNHLY and CDR2 FYNNEI. This CDR3 reads CASSAEGANTGELFC. As DNA, the CDR3 is TGTGCCAGCAGTGCGGAGGGCGCGAACACCGGGGAGCTGTTTTGT.

This clone is labeled large. The gene calls are TRBV7-3 and TRBJ2-1; 9 bases fit TRBD1. The CDR3 consists of 15 residues. Germline-derived CDR1 and CDR2 are SGHTA and FQGTGA. V trimming: 5 bases; J trimming: 0 bases; junction bases outside the gene matches: 2. DNA of the CDR3: TGTGCCAGCAGCCTGACAGGGGGCTCCTACAATGAGCAGTTCTTC. This translates into CASSLTGGSYNEQFF.

The V call is TRBV27, the J call TRBJ1-2; 9 bases map to TRBD1. Trimming took 3 bases from V and 8 from J; bases not matched to a gene: 10. CDR1 and CDR2 from the germline V gene are MNHEY and SMNVEV (reference sequence). CDR3 length: 15 residues. CDR3 sequence: CASSLSAGQGPGYTF. CDR3 bases: TGTGCCAGCAGTTTGTCCGCGGGACAGGGACCGGGCTACACCTTC.

The genes are TRBV18 and TRBJ2-3; D is undetermined. The CDR3 spans 14 residues. V lost 0 bases, J lost 3 bases, and 7 bases lay in between. Germline CDR1 and CDR2: KGHSH and LQKENI. Here the CDR3 DNA reads TGTGCCAGCTCACCACCAACTCGGACAGATACGCAGTATTTT. Translated: CASSPPTRTDTQYF.

The V gene is TRBV2, the J gene TRBJ1-6; a possible D gene is TRBD1 (5 bases). The CDR3 is made up of 15 amino acids. Per the germline V gene, CDR1 is SNHLY and CDR2 is FYNNEI. The V gene lost 8 bases and the J gene lost 0 bases, with 11 bases spanning the gap. The CDR3 region has the DNA TGTGCCAGCGAACCCCAGGGCTCCTATAATTCACCCCTCCACTTT. As protein: CASEPQGSYNSPLHF.